These 24 T cell receptor beta chains were all obtained from the same sample, sequenced in a study of T-cell reconstitution after alpha-beta-depleted transplantation in children. Researchers prepared the TCRbeta library using unique molecular identifiers, the study reports. In TCRdb, the PCR reads were re-called with MiXCR into one record per CDR3 protein. Among over 400,000 distinct CDR3 sequences listed, approximately 13% were seen once. Sequencing used PBMCs from the stem cell graft donor, obtained from the stem cell graft. The receptors here all came from a human donor who donated a stem cell graft to a child with combined immunodeficiency.

This clonotype was seen more than once but under ten times. The genes are TRBV15 and TRBJ2-3; unclear D gene. The ends were cut back, 2 bases at V and 0 bases at J, with 9 bases in the middle. In germline, CDR1 is LNHNV, CDR2 YYDKDF (reference sequence). The CDR3 has 15 amino acids. The CDR3 DNA is TGTGCCACCAGCAGACCCGGCAGCAGCACAGATACGCAGTATTTT. It yields the protein CATSRPGSSTDTQYF. The entire variable domain, with the rest obtained from reference TRBV15 and TRBJ2-3, is as follows: DAMVIQNPRYQVTQFGKPVTLSCSQTLNHNVMYWYQQKSSQAPKLLFHYYDKDFNNEADTPDNFQSRRPNTSFCFLDIRSPGLGDTAMYLCATSRPGSSTDTQYFGPGTRLTVL.

The genes are TRBV30 and TRBJ2-3, with D tentatively TRBD1 or TRBD2 (5 bases each). The CDR3 totals 13 residues. Trimming removed 5 bases from V and 2 bases from J, with 11 bases in between. Germline V CDR1 and CDR2: GTSNPN, SVGIG (reference sequence). CDR3 sequence: CAWGTSHTDTQYF. CDR3 nucleotide sequence: TGTGCCTGGGGGACCTCTCACACAGATACGCAGTATTTT.

This clonotype was detected only a few times. The gene calls are TRBV4-3 and TRBJ1-4; D possibly corresponds to TRBD1 (5 bases). CDR3 size: 16 residues. Trimming removed 1 base at V and 8 bases at J, with 17 bases between. CDR1 is LGHNA, CDR2 YSLEER, per germline. CDR3 DNA sequence: TGCGCCAGCAGCCAAGGGGTAGGGGCTCCTAGGGAAAAACTGTTTTTT. It is translated as CASSQGVGAPREKLFF.

This clonotype has a count of ten or more. V usage is TRBV28 and J usage is TRBJ2-2; the match to TRBD1 covers 8 bases. The CDR3 extends over 15 amino acids. The ends lost 6 bases at V and 0 bases at J; junction bases unmatched: 3. The V gene's germline CDR1 is MDHEN and CDR2 SYDVKM. DNA for the CDR3: TGTGCCAGCAGACCGGGACAGGCGAACACCGGGGAGCTGTTTTTT. Its protein product is CASRPGQANTGELFF.

This clonotype was counted between two and nine times. The genes are TRBV20-1 and TRBJ2-2, with D tentatively TRBD2 (5 bases). V dropped 2 bases and J dropped 4 bases, with 11 bases sitting between them. This CDR3 spans 14 amino acids. CDR1 is DFQATT and CDR2 is SNEGSKA in the germline V gene (reference sequence). The CDR3 bases are TGCAGTGCTAGATTGGTCGGGATCACCGGGGAGCTGTTTTTT. This gives the protein CSARLVGITGELFF.

This clonotype was found many times. The chain employs TRBV10-3 and TRBJ2-5; D call uncertain. The V end lost 4 bases, the J end lost 1 base, and 4 bases lay between the germline ends. Looked up from germline, CDR1 is ENHRY and CDR2 is SYGVKD. The CDR3 spans 12 residues. CDR3 nucleotide sequence: TGTGCCATCAGTGTATCCCAAGAGACCCAGTACTTC. It translates to CAISVSQETQYF.

This clonotype was recorded many times. The rearrangement links TRBV20-1 to TRBJ2-1, with D perhaps matching TRBD1 or TRBD2 (6 bases each). Germline V gene sequence: CDR1 DFQATT, CDR2 SNEGSKA (reference sequence). The CDR3 is 14 residues long. The V gene lost 8 bases and the J gene lost 1 base, with 15 bases spanning the gap. The CDR3 region is CSPGGLLSYNEQFF. The DNA for the CDR3 is TGCAGTCCTGGGGGGCTGCTATCCTACAATGAGCAGTTCTTC.

This clonotype was seen many times. The chain is built from TRBV12-3 or TRBV12-4 and TRBJ2-7; 7 bases fit TRBD1. The CDR3 totals 15 residues. With V trimmed by 0 bases and J by 1 base, 3 bases remained unmatched. The CDR3 is CASSLAVTGSYEQYF. DNA for the CDR3: TGTGCCAGCAGTTTAGCGGTGACAGGGTCCTACGAGCAGTACTTC.

This clonotype was recorded at least ten times. The chain recombines TRBV6-1 with TRBJ1-1; D is unclear. CDR3 length: 14 amino acids. Germline assignment: CDR1 MNHNS and CDR2 SASEGT. The V gene lost 2 bases and the J gene lost 4 bases, with 11 bases spanning the gap. The CDR3 protein is CASSEYGKSTEAFF. In DNA, the CDR3 is TGTGCCAGCAGTGAATATGGTAAGAGCACTGAAGCTTTCTTT.

This clonotype has a handful of counts. The chain employs TRBV5-1 and TRBJ2-7; D gene unclear. The germline gives CDR1 SGHRS, CDR2 YFSETQ. The CDR3 runs 13 residues. Deletions cut 0 bases from V and 0 bases from J, with 4 bases between. The CDR3 spells CASSLENSYEQYF. CDR3 DNA sequence: TGCGCCAGCAGCTTGGAAAACTCCTACGAGCAGTACTTC.

This clonotype appeared a few times. The V gene is TRBV6-2 or TRBV6-3, the J gene TRBJ2-7; D is tentatively TRBD1 or TRBD2 (5 bases each). The CDR3 totals 15 residues. V gave up 0 bases and J gave up 2 bases, with 11 bases separating them. Germline V CDR1 and CDR2: MNHEY, SVGEGT. Here the CDR3 reads CASSYSGQGPYEQYF. Written as DNA, the CDR3 is TGTGCCAGCAGTTACTCTGGGCAGGGACCCTACGAGCAGTACTTC.

There are a few counts of this clonotype. The chain joins TRBV12-3 or TRBV12-4 to TRBJ2-3; TRBD1 aligns across 8 bases. The CDR3 is 15 amino acids. V shed 1 base, J shed 3 bases, and the junction held 3 bases outside the gene matches. This CDR3 is CASSLDRGWTDTQYF. CDR3 sequence (DNA): TGTGCCAGCAGTTTAGACAGGGGGTGGACAGATACGCAGTATTTT.

This clonotype was found many times. The V call is TRBV7-9, the J call TRBJ2-1, with TRBD2 as a possible D gene (6 bases). CDR1 is SEHNR and CDR2 is FQNEAQ in the germline V gene (reference sequence). The V end was cut by 3 bases, the J end by 5 bases, with 14 bases between. The CDR3 contains 15 residues. CDR3 in amino acids: CASSFFPSAHNEQFF. The CDR3, as DNA: TGTGCCAGCAGCTTCTTTCCTAGCGCCCACAATGAGCAGTTCTTC.

V usage is TRBV4-1 and J usage is TRBJ2-1; the match to TRBD1 covers 7 bases. This CDR3 region has 14 residues. CDR1 is MGHRA and CDR2 is YSYEKL in the germline V gene. Germline trimming cut 3 bases from V and 7 bases from J; bases unmatched to any gene: 6. The CDR3 sequence: CASSHRPTGNEQFF. The CDR3 nucleotides read TGCGCCAGCAGCCACCGACCGACAGGGAATGAGCAGTTCTTC.

This clonotype was detected only a few times. V usage is TRBV5-1 and J usage is TRBJ2-7, with a possible D match to TRBD1 (6 bases). This CDR3 is built from 12 residues. The ends were cut back, 6 bases at V and 3 bases at J, with 10 bases in the middle. The germline CDR1 and CDR2 sequences are SGHRS and YFSETQ. This CDR3 reads CASKAGVYEQYF. DNA of the CDR3: TGCGCCAGCAAGGCAGGGGTCTACGAGCAGTACTTC.

This clonotype was detected many times. This sequence joins TRBV5-5 and TRBJ2-3, with 9 positions matching TRBD2. The CDR3 covers 17 residues. CDR1 SGHKS and CDR2 YYEKEE come from the germline V gene (reference sequence). J gave up 3 bases and V 3 bases, and 11 bases lay outside the gene matches. The chain's CDR3 is CASSSWVGGRGTDTQYF. CDR3 in DNA: TGTGCCAGCAGCTCCTGGGTCGGCGGGAGGGGAACAGATACGCAGTATTTT.

This clonotype appeared a few times. The chain uses TRBV20-1 and TRBJ2-3; the D call may be TRBD1 or TRBD2 (5 bases each). Germline CDR1 is DFQATT and CDR2 is SNEGSKA (reference sequence). The V and J ends lost 6 bases and 4 bases respectively, with 17 bases between them. This CDR3 region has 14 residues. As DNA, the CDR3 is TGCAGTGCCCTTCGGGACGGACTTGCAGATACGCAGTATTTT. Its translation is CSALRDGLADTQYF.

This clonotype has at least ten counts. The chain couples TRBV5-5 to TRBJ2-7, with 8 bases matching TRBD1. With 4 bases clipped from V and 4 bases from J, the junction kept 10 bases outside the gene matches. The germline V gene encodes CDR1 SGHKS and CDR2 YYEKEE (reference sequence). CDR3 length: 15 amino acids. The CDR3 nucleotides are TGTGCCAGCAGCCCCCAACAGGGGGTCTCTTACGAGCAGTACTTC. Protein sequence: CASSPQQGVSYEQYF.

The chain uses TRBV7-6 and TRBJ2-5, with TRBD2 as a possible D gene (6 bases). CDR3 length: 17 residues. The V gene's germline CDR1 is SGHVS and CDR2 FNYEAQ. V lost 5 bases and J 5 bases, leaving 24 bases between the germline ends. CDR3 in DNA: TGTGCCAGCAGCGTTAGCGGTCCGAAGGGTTTGTTGGAGACCCAGTACTTC. Its protein is CASSVSGPKGLLETQYF.

The V gene is TRBV10-3, the J gene TRBJ2-7; possible D gene TRBD2, 6 bases. This CDR3 is 12 amino acids long. Germline V CDR1 and CDR2: ENHRY, SYGVKD. Trimming removed 11 bases from V and 4 bases from J, with 15 bases in between. This chain's CDR3 is CAARGTRYEQYF. For the CDR3, the DNA is TGTGCCGCCCGCGGGACTCGGTACGAGCAGTACTTC.

This clonotype was recorded at least ten times. The gene calls are TRBV7-9 and TRBJ2-5, with 8 positions matching TRBD1. The CDR3 contains 15 residues. The trim removed 6 bases at V and 4 bases at J, leaving 10 bases unmatched. The germline CDR1 and CDR2 sequences are SEHNR and FQNEAQ (reference sequence). CDR3: CASRWGTGTPETQYF. The CDR3 bases are TGTGCCAGCAGGTGGGGGACAGGAACACCAGAGACCCAGTACTTC.

This clonotype was observed a handful of times. The chain couples TRBV30 to TRBJ1-2; D not certain. Trimming pared 2 bases from V and 3 bases from J, leaving 4 bases between. The CDR3 runs 11 residues. Germline CDR1 and CDR2: GTSNPN and SVGIG (reference sequence). The CDR3 DNA reads TGTGCCTGGAGTCCCGACTATGGCTACACCTTC. Its protein product is CAWSPDYGYTF.

The chain carries TRBV29-1 and TRBJ2-1; possibly TRBD2 for D (6 bases). Germline CDR1 reads SQVTM; CDR2 reads ANQGSEA. CDR3 length equals 17 residues. Trimming took off 4 bases at V and 0 bases at J, with 19 bases between the two ends. The CDR3 region has the DNA TGCAGCGTTGGAGCCCGCGCAGGGAGGAGCTCCTACAATGAGCAGTTCTTC. It is translated as CSVGARAGRSSYNEQFF.

This clonotype has at least ten counts. The gene calls are TRBV12-3 or TRBV12-4 and TRBJ2-2, with D possibly matching TRBD1 (6 bases). This CDR3 region has 16 residues. The ends were cut back, 5 bases at V and 1 base at J, with 14 bases in the middle. For the CDR3, the DNA is TGTGCCAGCAGTGGCCCCGGGACACTGAACACCGGGGAGCTGTTTTTT. Translated: CASSGPGTLNTGELFF.